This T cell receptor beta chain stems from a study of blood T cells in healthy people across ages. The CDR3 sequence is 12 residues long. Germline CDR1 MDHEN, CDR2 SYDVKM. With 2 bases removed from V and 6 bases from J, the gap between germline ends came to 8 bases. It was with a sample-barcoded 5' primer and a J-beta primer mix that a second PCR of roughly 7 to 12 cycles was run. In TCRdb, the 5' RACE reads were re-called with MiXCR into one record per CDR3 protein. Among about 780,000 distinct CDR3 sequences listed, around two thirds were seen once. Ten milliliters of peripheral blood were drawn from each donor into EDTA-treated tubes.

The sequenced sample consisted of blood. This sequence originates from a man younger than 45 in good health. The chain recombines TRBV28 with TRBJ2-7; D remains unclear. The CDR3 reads CASSLAQFEQYF. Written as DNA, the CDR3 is TGTGCCAGCAGTTTAGCCCAATTCGAGCAGTACTTC.